The clone carrying this T cell receptor (beta chain) has just a few counts. The antigen is undetermined. These data belong to a study of cytomegalovirus exposure and HLA in healthy donors. Study-wide findings and caveats: Reports showed the classifier diagnosing cytomegalovirus status with high specificity and sensitivity. For TCR beta chains, V- and J-gene trimming was later linked to a missense DCLRE1C variant.

Vbeta (60) and Jbeta (13) primers were used in the PCR. The protocol was immunoSEQ multiplex PCR, while the TCRdb copy is restricted to in-frame clones and leaves out a portion. This table holds 60,000 to 70,000 clones, around 80% found once. Germline V gene lookup returns CDR1 MNHNS and CDR2 SASEGT. Trimming left V 6 bases short and J 2 bases short, with 17 bases between. The CDR3 contains 15 residues. The V and J genes are TRBV6-1 and TRBJ2-7, with D possibly matching TRBD2 (8 bases). Sequencing was done on a sample of PBMCs. The source is a middle-aged man in good health and CMV-seronegative. The CDR3 sequence: CASSGGAGGAYEQYF. The CDR3 nucleotides are TGTGCCAGCAGCGGGGGGGCAGGGGGGGCCTACGAGCAGTACTTC.